Reported below is one T cell receptor beta chain. Its antigen is not identified. Different DNA sequences within this sample yield the same CDR3. Authors' methods: Without quality scores, immunoSEQ junctional reads could not be filtered like full-length reads. The table came from immunoSEQ multiplex PCR; TCRdb's copy has only in-frame clones and leaves some out. V, J and clone size are taken as reported in that table, and D and trimming were inferred from the DNA itself. Of about 1,900,000 clones listed, about 95% are singletons. The V gene's germline CDR1 is MDHEN and CDR2 SYDVKM. The CDR3 consists of 15 residues. Germline trimming cut 2 bases from V and 5 bases from J; bases unmatched to any gene: 6. This entry is derived from a study of shared clonotypes between healthy human individuals. The naive CD8 population came from CD45RO-negative cells selected for CCR7, without terminally differentiated effector memory CD45RA+ cells. Free of recent acute infections or vaccinations, the donors were healthy HIV-negative adults.

Broader study findings: Naive CD4 clonotype sharing across several donors was around 5%.

V is TRBV28 and J is TRBJ1-5; 7 bases align to TRBD1. Sequenced sample: naive CD8+ T cells sorted from blood. This clonotype was obtained from a man aged 18 to 30 in good health. The CDR3 region has the DNA TGTGCCAGCAGTTTAGAAGGGGGCGGTGATCAGCCCCAGCATTTT. Its protein product is CASSLEGGGDQPQHF.